These T cell receptor beta chains were read from a single sample in a study of blood T cell repertoires in COVID-19. Clones were sequenced by immunoSEQ multiplex PCR, and TCRdb holds only the in-frame ones, with some missing. The sample includes approximately 61,000 clones, 88% of them seen just once. The sample consisted of peripheral blood. The receptor set was obtained from a woman of 80 years or more with active COVID-19. CDR3s include the opening cysteine and the closing phenylalanine or tryptophan. Each record gives: CDR3 DNA, CDR3 protein, V gene, J gene, D gene, CDR3 length, clone size. The D gene is left open where the match is weak. Not all rows give a size; the values are once, few, many and, for expanded clones, a class.

TGTGCCAGCAGTTCCGGGGTAGATACGCAGTATTTT	CASSSGVDTQYF	TRBV25-1	TRBJ2-3	.	12	.
TGTGCCAGCAGCAAAGACAGTGAGGCCAACGTCCTGACTTTC	CASSKDSEANVLTF	TRBV21-1	TRBJ2-6	.	14	.
TGTGCCAGCAGTTTAACAGGGAGAGGAAACACCATATATTTT	CASSLTGRGNTIYF	TRBV28	TRBJ1-3	.	14	once
TGTGCCAGTAGTATTGCGGGGGGACAGGGGAACAATCAGCCCCAGCATTTT	CASSIAGGQGNNQPQHF	TRBV19	TRBJ1-5	TRBD1	17	.
TGTGCCAGCAAGGTACGGGTCCTCGCGGATACGCAGTATTTT	CASKVRVLADTQYF	TRBV2	TRBJ2-3	.	14	.
TGTGCCAGTACCCCGGGACATCGCTCTGGAAACACCATATATTTT	CASTPGHRSGNTIYF	TRBV19	TRBJ1-3	.	15	.
TGTGCCAGCAGCGACCAACCCGCCGGGACTGGCTCTACTTATGAGCAGTTCTTC	CASSDQPAGTGSTYEQFF	TRBV9	TRBJ2-1	.	18	.
TGTGCCAGCAGTGGCGTGGGTCTAGCCACAGATACGCAGTATTTT	CASSGVGLATDTQYF	TRBV7-9	TRBJ2-3	.	15	.
TGTGCCAGCTCACCCGGACTAGCGGGGGGACCCGGCCAAGAGACCCAGTACTTC	CASSPGLAGGPGQETQYF	TRBV18	TRBJ2-5	TRBD2	18	.
TGTGCCAGCAGCCCACCGGGCAGGGAGGGTCAGCCCCAGCATTTT	CASSPPGREGQPQHF	TRBV7-9	TRBJ1-5	.	15	.
TGTGCCAGCAGCGTAGGGATAGGGACTCCTCCAACCTACGAGCAGTACTTC	CASSVGIGTPPTYEQYF	TRBV9	TRBJ2-7	.	17	.
TGTGCCAGCAGCGCGGGACAGGGGAAAGAGACCCAGTACTTC	CASSAGQGKETQYF	TRBV11-3	TRBJ2-5	TRBD1	14	.
TGTGCCAGCAGCCGACAGGGAGCAGATACGCAGTATTTT	CASSRQGADTQYF	TRBV27	TRBJ2-3	TRBD1	13	.
TGTGCCAGCACCTCAGCGAATACGCAGTATTTT	CASTSANTQYF	TRBV12-3/TRBV12-4	TRBJ2-3	.	11	.
TGTGCCAGCAGCTCCCGGACAGAGTACACCTTC	CASSSRTEYTF	TRBV7-9	TRBJ1-2	.	11	.
TGTGCCAGCAGCCCCCGACAGGGGAGCTCCTACGAGCAGTACTTC	CASSPRQGSSYEQYF	TRBV27	TRBJ2-7	TRBD1	15	.
TGTGCCAGCAGCTTAGGGCTCGGGGGACTCTCCTACAATGAGCAGTTCTTC	CASSLGLGGLSYNEQFF	TRBV7-8	TRBJ2-1	.	17	few
TGTGCCAGCAGCTTAGAAGGGCAGGGCTACTACGAGCAGTACTTC	CASSLEGQGYYEQYF	TRBV5-4	TRBJ2-7	.	15	few
TGTGCCAGCAGTCGCGTGAACACTGAAGCTTTCTTT	CASSRVNTEAFF	TRBV6-6	TRBJ1-1	.	12	.
TGTGCCAGCAGCTCCGATGGGGGCACGTCACCCCTCCACTTT	CASSSDGGTSPLHF	TRBV7-3	TRBJ1-6	.	14	few
TGTGCCAGCAGTTCAACCGGGGAGCTGTTTTTT	CASSSTGELFF	TRBV12-3/TRBV12-4	TRBJ2-2	.	11	.
TGTGCCAGCTCACCAGCGGCCACGCGGGAGACCCAGTACTTC	CASSPAATRETQYF	TRBV18	TRBJ2-5	.	14	once
TGTGCCAGCAGCTTGGCAGCGCGGGGGATAGGCGAGCAGTACTTC	CASSLAARGIGEQYF	TRBV5-5	TRBJ2-7	TRBD2	15	.
TGTGCCAGCAGCCATAGACTAGCGCGAGAACAAGAGACCCAGTACTTC	CASSHRLAREQETQYF	TRBV4-2	TRBJ2-5	TRBD2	16	.
TGTGCCAGCAGTCAGACAGGAAACTATGGCTACACCTTC	CASSQTGNYGYTF	TRBV2	TRBJ1-2	.	13	.
TGTGCCAGCTCAATCGTATCAGGGGGACACACCGGGGAGCTGTTTTTT	CASSIVSGGHTGELFF	TRBV18	TRBJ2-2	TRBD1	16	few
TGTGCCACCAGTGGTTCAGGGAACTATGGCTACACCTTC	CATSGSGNYGYTF	TRBV24-1	TRBJ1-2	.	13	.
TGCGCCAGCAGCCAAGATCGGGGGACAGAGACCTACGAGCAGTACTTC	CASSQDRGTETYEQYF	TRBV4-3	TRBJ2-7	.	16	.
TGCAGCGTTATTTACAGGGATCCTAACTATGGCTACACCTTC	CSVIYRDPNYGYTF	TRBV29-1	TRBJ1-2	.	14	.
TGCGCCAGCAGCTTGGCCCCGGGGGGGCATTCACCCCTCCACTTT	CASSLAPGGHSPLHF	TRBV5-1	TRBJ1-6	.	15	.
TGTGCCAGCAGCTTGGGGCCCTACAGGGTCGGGAAGGCCCAGTACTTC	CASSLGPYRVGKAQYF	TRBV13	TRBJ2-5	.	16	.
TGTGCCAGCAGTTTATACACCGGGACAACCGACGAGCAGTACTTC	CASSLYTGTTDEQYF	TRBV28	TRBJ2-7	.	15	.
TGTGCCAGCAGCCCCTGGGGGGTGACAGTCACTAATGAAAAACTGTTTTTT	CASSPWGVTVTNEKLFF	TRBV7-3	TRBJ1-4	.	17	.
TGTGCCAGCAGCTCGGGGACTAGCGGGGTCACTGGGACCCAGTACTTC	CASSSGTSGVTGTQYF	TRBV7-2	TRBJ2-5	TRBD2	16	once
TGTGCCAGCAGACTAGCCTCAGGGCCCGCCTACGAGCAGTACTTC	CASRLASGPAYEQYF	TRBV7-2	TRBJ2-7	.	15	once
TGTGCCAGCAGTCCCATGCGGGCAGGGGATAGCAATCAGCCCCAGCATTTT	CASSPMRAGDSNQPQHF	TRBV28	TRBJ1-5	.	17	.
TGTGCCACCAGTGATCCAGGGGACACTGAAGCTTTCTTT	CATSDPGDTEAFF	TRBV24-1	TRBJ1-1	.	13	.
TGTGCCAGTAGTATTTCCAGGGCGCGGGGCTACACCTTC	CASSISRARGYTF	TRBV19	TRBJ1-2	.	13	once
TGCGCCAGCAGACAGGCGGGACAGACCTACGAGCAGTACTTC	CASRQAGQTYEQYF	TRBV5-1	TRBJ2-7	.	14	.
TGTGCCAGCAGTTTTCAGCGGGGGTGGATGGACGAGCAGTACTTC	CASSFQRGWMDEQYF	TRBV28	TRBJ2-7	TRBD2	15	once
TGTGCCAGCAGCTTAAATCCAGGGCGCACAGATACGCAGTATTTT	CASSLNPGRTDTQYF	TRBV7-2	TRBJ2-3	.	15	.
TGTGCCAGCAGCCCCCAACTAGGCACCGGGGAGCTGTTTTTT	CASSPQLGTGELFF	TRBV4-2	TRBJ2-2	.	14	.
TGCGCCAGCAGCTCCGGGCGGGGGGGCACAGATACGCAGTATTTT	CASSSGRGGTDTQYF	TRBV5-1	TRBJ2-3	TRBD2	15	.
TGCGCCAGCAGCCCGACAGGGGGCACCTCGGGTACTGAAGCTTTCTTT	CASSPTGGTSGTEAFF	TRBV5-1	TRBJ1-1	TRBD1	16	.
TGTGCCAGCAGCTTAAATAAGGGACTAGCGGGGAGCTCCTACGAGCAGTACTTC	CASSLNKGLAGSSYEQYF	TRBV7-9	TRBJ2-7	TRBD2	18	.
TGTGCCAGCAGTTGGGCGGGGCCAAATTACGAGCAGTACTTC	CASSWAGPNYEQYF	TRBV27	TRBJ2-7	.	14	.
TGCGCCAGCAGCTTGGGGCTCGGGGGAGAGGGAGAGACCCAGTACTTC	CASSLGLGGEGETQYF	TRBV5-1	TRBJ2-5	.	16	.
TGCGCCAGCAGTTCCCTCGGGGAAACTAATGAAAAACTGTTTTTT	CASSSLGETNEKLFF	TRBV5-1	TRBJ1-4	.	15	.
TGTGCCAGCAGCCCCCGGACAGGGAACTACAATGAGCAGTTCTTC	CASSPRTGNYNEQFF	TRBV11-3	TRBJ2-1	TRBD1	15	.
TGCAGCGTCCAAGGCCGAGCGGGGCTTTACAATGAGCAGTTCTTC	CSVQGRAGLYNEQFF	TRBV29-1	TRBJ2-1	TRBD2	15	.